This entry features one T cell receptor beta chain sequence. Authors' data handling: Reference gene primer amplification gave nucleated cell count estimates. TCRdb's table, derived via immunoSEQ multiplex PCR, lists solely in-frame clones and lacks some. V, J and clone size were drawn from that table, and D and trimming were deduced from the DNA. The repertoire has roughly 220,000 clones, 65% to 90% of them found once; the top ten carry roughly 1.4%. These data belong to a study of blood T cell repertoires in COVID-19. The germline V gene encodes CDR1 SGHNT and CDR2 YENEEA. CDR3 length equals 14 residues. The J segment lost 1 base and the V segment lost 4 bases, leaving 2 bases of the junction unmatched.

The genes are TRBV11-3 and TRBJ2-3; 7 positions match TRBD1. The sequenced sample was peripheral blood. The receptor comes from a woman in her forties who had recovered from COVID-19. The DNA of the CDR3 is TGTGCCAGCAGCTCTGGACAGGGCACAGATACGCAGTATTTT. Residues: CASSSGQGTDTQYF.